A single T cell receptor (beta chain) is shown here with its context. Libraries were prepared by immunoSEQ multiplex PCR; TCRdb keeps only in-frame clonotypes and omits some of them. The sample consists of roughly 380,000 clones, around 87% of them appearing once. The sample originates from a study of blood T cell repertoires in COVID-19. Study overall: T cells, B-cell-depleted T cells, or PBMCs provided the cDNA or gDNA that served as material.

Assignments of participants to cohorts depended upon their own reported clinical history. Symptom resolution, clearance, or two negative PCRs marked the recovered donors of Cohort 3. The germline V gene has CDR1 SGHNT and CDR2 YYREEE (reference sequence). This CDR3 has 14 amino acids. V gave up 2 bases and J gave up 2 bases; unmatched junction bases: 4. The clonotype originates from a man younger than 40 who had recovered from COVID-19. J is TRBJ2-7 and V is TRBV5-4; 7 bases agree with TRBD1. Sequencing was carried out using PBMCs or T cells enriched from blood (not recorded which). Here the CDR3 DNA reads TGTGCCAGCAGCTTTGGACAGGTCACCTACGAGCAGTACTTC. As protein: CASSFGQVTYEQYF.